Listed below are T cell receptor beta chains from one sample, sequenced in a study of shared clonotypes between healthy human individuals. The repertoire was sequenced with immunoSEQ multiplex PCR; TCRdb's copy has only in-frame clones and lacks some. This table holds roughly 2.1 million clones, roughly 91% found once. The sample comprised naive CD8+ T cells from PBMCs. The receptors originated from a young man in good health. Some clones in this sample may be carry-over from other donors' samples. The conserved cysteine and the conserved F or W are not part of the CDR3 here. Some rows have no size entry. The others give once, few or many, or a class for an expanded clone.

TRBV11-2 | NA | ASSLGILAPYNEQF
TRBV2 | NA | ASSVSRQGSYEQY
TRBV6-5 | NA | ASSYSLGPGTEAF
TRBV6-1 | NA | ASSEYLVQFHEQF
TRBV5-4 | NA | ASSNLAGDWNEQF
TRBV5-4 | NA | ASSLLAESNEQY
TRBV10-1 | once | ASSLQGSGELF
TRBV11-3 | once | ASSTRNGTSLNNEQF
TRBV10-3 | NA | AISESAGGAPTEQF
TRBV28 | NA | ASSLFRGSANEQY
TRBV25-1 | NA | ASSEGAFDRGAPLLQF
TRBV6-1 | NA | ASREQGATIY
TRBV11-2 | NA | ASSLGSSAYEQY
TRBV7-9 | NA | ASSFVGDEQY
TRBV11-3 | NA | ASSLDADPQDEQF
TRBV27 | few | ASGAFREQY
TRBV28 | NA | ASGGGDYWSTQY
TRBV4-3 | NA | ASSLGGSYEQY
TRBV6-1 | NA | ASSEDEGALDIQY
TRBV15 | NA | ATSGRTGSSYNEQF
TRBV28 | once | ASSSLTSGSSYEQY
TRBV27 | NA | ASSWGTVNTEAF
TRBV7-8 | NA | ASSLDQSGWARVNEQF
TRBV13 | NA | ASSHRAGTYEQY
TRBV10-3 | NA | AIADGPYEQY
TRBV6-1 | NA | ATVAGLLRDEQF
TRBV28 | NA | ASSLPTGVGRDSHGYT
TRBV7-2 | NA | ASRGGLAGVYEQF
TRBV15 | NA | ATSRNRYEKLF
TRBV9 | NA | ASSVGTGRATYNEQF
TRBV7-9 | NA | ASSPRTGKADTQY
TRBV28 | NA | ASTSDRTQY
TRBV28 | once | ASSPRGRFYGYT
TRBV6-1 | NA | ASSELWTGNGYTEAF
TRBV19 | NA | ASRPRGGSNTEAF
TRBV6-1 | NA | ASSERGTGGYGYT
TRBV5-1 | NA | ASSFDGNIQY
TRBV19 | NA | ASSNDRGNYGYT
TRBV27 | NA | ASSLSLEHGKGAEYSYEQY
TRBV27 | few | ASSGLAGIYEQY
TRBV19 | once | ASSLGGMNTEAF
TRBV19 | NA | APAGQGMGQPQH
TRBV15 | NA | ATSRTGTGRGEAF
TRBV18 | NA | ASSPWGLSRADSGNTIY
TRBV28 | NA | ASSLDGGGEQY